Shown below are 14 T cell receptor beta chains from a single sample sequenced in a study of blood T cell repertoires in COVID-19. Data came from immunoSEQ multiplex PCR; TCRdb stores just in-frame clones and leaves some out. The sample has roughly 150,000 clones; 85% to 90% are singletons. The sample taken for sequencing was peripheral blood. These receptors originate from a woman aged 80 or older with acute or convalescent COVID-19.

This clone was recorded only once. This chain links TRBV7-2 with TRBJ2-3; 11 bases map to TRBD2. Trimming took 5 bases from V and 6 from J; bases not matched to a gene: 10. Germline V gene data show CDR1 as SGHTA and CDR2 as FQGNSA. This CDR3 contains 16 residues. CDR3 DNA sequence: TGTGCCAGCAGCCCCGGTGGGCTAGCGGGGGGTGATACGCAGTATTTT. Translation: CASSPGGLAGGDTQYF.

This sequence joins TRBV5-1 and TRBJ1-3; D is undetermined. Trimming removed 5 bases at V and 0 bases at J, with 6 bases between. The CDR3 length is 13 residues. Germline loops: CDR1 SGHRS, CDR2 YFSETQ. In nucleotides, the CDR3 is TGCGCCAGCAGAGCCCCCTCTGGAAACACCATATATTTT. This codes for CASRAPSGNTIYF.

This chain connects TRBV4-2 to TRBJ1-2, with 9 bases that match TRBD1. From germline, CDR1 is LGHNA and CDR2 YNFKEQ. This CDR3 contains 13 residues. V lost 6 bases, J lost 4 bases, and 3 bases stayed unmatched. In DNA form, the CDR3 reads TGTGCCAGCAGTCCGGGACAGGGCTATGGCTACACCTTC. This gives the protein CASSPGQGYGYTF.

On this clone itself: Other DNA sequences in the sample encode the same CDR3. The rearrangement links TRBV5-1 to TRBJ2-1, with TRBD1 matching over 8 bases. Unmatched junction bases numbered 4, after V lost 2 bases and J lost 0 bases. The germline V gene encodes CDR1 SGHRS and CDR2 YFSETQ. This CDR3 is 16 amino acids long. Here the CDR3 DNA reads TGCGCCAGCAGCTTACAGGGGGTCAGCTCCTACAATGAGCAGTTCTTC. Its translation is CASSLQGVSSYNEQFF.

The chain joins TRBV7-2 to TRBJ2-7, with D perhaps matching TRBD2 (5 bases). Germline CDR1 is SGHTA and CDR2 is FQGNSA. Trimming removed 5 bases from V and 2 bases from J, with 13 bases in between. The CDR3 loop spans 14 amino acids. CDR3 sequence: CASSLLSGAYEQYF. The CDR3 DNA is TGTGCCAGCAGCCTCCTTTCCGGGGCCTACGAGCAGTACTTC.

The chain has TRBV4-1 and TRBJ1-1, with D perhaps matching TRBD1 (6 bases). The CDR3 is 14 amino acids. Germline CDR1 is MGHRA and CDR2 is YSYEKL. V was shortened by 3 bases and J by 5 bases, with 13 bases between the two germline ends. The chain's CDR3 is CASSHLEQGTEAFF. In DNA, the CDR3 is TGCGCCAGCAGCCATCTCGAGCAGGGGACTGAAGCTTTCTTT.

This clone was observed a single time. The chain recombines TRBV29-1 with TRBJ2-2; 10 nucleotides match TRBD1. V shed 7 bases, J shed 0 bases, and the junction held 2 bases outside the gene matches. The CDR3 contains 14 residues. Germline loops: CDR1 SQVTM, CDR2 ANQGSEA. The DNA for the CDR3 is TGCAGCGGTGGACAGGGGGCGAACACCGGGGAGCTGTTTTTT. It codes for CSGGQGANTGELFF.

The genes are TRBV7-3 and TRBJ1-3; a possible D gene is TRBD1 (5 bases). The CDR3 runs to 17 residues. Germline V gene lookup returns CDR1 SGHTA and CDR2 FQGTGA. V was cut by 2 bases and J by 3 bases, with 17 bases left in between. The DNA of the CDR3 is TGTGCCAGCAGCTTAGGCTACCCTGGGGCGTATGGAAACACCATATATTTT. Residues: CASSLGYPGAYGNTIYF.

The CDR3 DNA sequence: TGTGCCAGCAGCTTTTCCGGGACAGGGGTCCAGCCCCAGCATTTT. This encodes CASSFSGTGVQPQHF. The chain carries TRBV3-1 (or the pseudogene TRBV3-2) and TRBJ1-5, with 10 bases lining up with TRBD1. The J segment lost 7 bases and the V segment lost 5 bases, leaving 8 bases of the junction unmatched. There are 15 residues in the CDR3. Germline CDR1 and CDR2: LGHDT and YNNKEL (reference sequence).

The chain uses TRBV3-1 (or the pseudogene TRBV3-2) and TRBJ1-6; D gene unclear. Trimming took off 0 bases at V and 14 bases at J, with 11 bases between the two ends. The germline CDR1 and CDR2 sequences are LGHDT and YNNKEL (reference sequence). The CDR3 covers 13 residues. CDR3 region: CASSQDIVGSLHF. The CDR3 coding sequence is TGTGCCAGCAGCCAAGACATCGTGGGCTCCCTCCACTTT.

The chain is built from TRBV7-6 and TRBJ2-7; tentative D call: TRBD2 (6 bases). V lost 0 bases, J lost 2 bases, and 11 bases lay in between. In germline, CDR1 is SGHVS, CDR2 FNYEAQ. This CDR3 is built from 15 residues. CDR3 bases: TGTGCCAGCAGCTTAGCCGCGGGGCAGGCCTACGAGCAGTACTTC. Its translation is CASSLAAGQAYEQYF.

The table lists this clone with a count of one. The J gene is TRBJ2-5, the V gene TRBV7-2; 9 nucleotides align to TRBD1. The CDR3 consists of 14 residues. CDR1 is SGHTA, CDR2 FQGNSA, per germline. With 1 base clipped from V and 8 bases from J, the junction kept 5 bases outside the gene matches. The CDR3 is CASSLGLTGGTQYF. The CDR3 nucleotides are TGTGCCAGCAGCTTAGGGCTGACAGGGGGAACCCAGTACTTC.

This chain links TRBV21-1 with TRBJ2-3; TRBD1 was called by the table and not checked on the DNA. TRBV21-1 is recorded as a pseudogene. The length of the CDR3 is 15 residues. CDR3 loop: CASSRRTGRTDTQYF. In DNA form, the CDR3 reads TGTGCCAGCAGCAGACGGACAGGGAGGACAGATACGCAGTATTTT.

The rearrangement uses TRBV30 and TRBJ2-2; D is perhaps TRBD1 (6 bases). With 3 bases removed from V and 0 bases from J, the gap between germline ends came to 11 bases. Looked up from germline, CDR1 is GTSNPN and CDR2 is SVGIG (reference sequence). The CDR3 sequence is 15 residues long. CDR3 in amino acids: CAWSPDRANTGELFF. As DNA, the CDR3 is TGTGCCTGGAGCCCGGACAGAGCGAACACCGGGGAGCTGTTTTTT. The complete variable domain, with remaining parts taken from reference TRBV30 and TRBJ2-2, reads SQTIHQWPATLVQPVGSPLSLECTVEGTSNPNLYWYRQAAGRGLQLLFYSVGIGQISSEVPQNLSASRPQDRQFILSSKKLLLSDSGFYLCAWSPDRANTGELFFGEGSRLTVL.